This T cell receptor beta chain was captured by sequencing in a study of Ad26.COV2.S vaccination and SARS-CoV-2 variants. The wider study: Ad26.COV2.S was injected intramuscularly once or twice, 56 days apart. Study-wide results and limits: The TCR breadth and depth analyses may have understated or missed part of the total T cell responses. Vaccinated and placebo-treated recipients had similar non-spike TCR breadth.

V trimming: 7 bases; J trimming: 4 bases; junction bases outside the gene matches: 5. The CDR3 has 14 residues. Germline lookup yields CDR1 WSHSY and CDR2 SAAADI. Sample treatment: around 19 received Ad26.COV2.S at low or high dose, single or two shots; several received placebo; per-sample allocation not given. Day 63 following the first vaccine or placebo injection was when the samples were taken. Notes on this clone: What it recognizes is unknown.

Libraries were prepared by immunoSEQ multiplex PCR; TCRdb keeps only in-frame clonotypes and omits some of them. The sample has over 400,000 clones, roughly 91% seen once. The rearrangement links TRBV10-2 to TRBJ2-2, with 8 positions matching TRBD1. Material: peripheral blood, obtained in a trial of Ad26.COV2.S vaccine versus placebo. The sequence was collected from a person aged 18-60 years who received the Ad26.COV2.S COVID-19 vaccine or a placebo. CDR3 amino acids: CASNPTGVTGELFF. Here the CDR3 DNA reads TGCGCCAGCAACCCGACAGGGGTCACCGGGGAGCTGTTTTTT.